The 10 T cell receptor beta chains in this list originate from one sample, sequenced in a study of beta chain features in type 1 diabetes (dated by TCRdb to the late 2010s). Libraries were made using the immunoSEQ multiplex PCR assay. The entire amount of isolated RNA was reverse transcribed using the High Capacity cDNA Reverse Transcription Kit, so the sequenced TCRB transcripts were expressed ones. TCRdb limited this immuneACCESS table to in-frame rearrangements with V and J called. A share of clones is missing; checked studies link under half to unresolved V genes, and the rest is unexplained. The sample table shows around 500,000 clones, and more than 9.5% are seen once. The ten largest clones capture over 0.035% of the sample. Material for sequencing was naive CD4+ T cells from blood. The cell subset or site label for this specimen denotes: true naive CD4+ T cells. Receptors were obtained from a woman between 18 and 29 years old in good health.

This clone was counted only a few times. The CDR3 DNA reads as TGCGCCAGCAGCTTGGTGGGCTACAAAGAAGAGACCCAGTACTTC. It yields the protein CASSLVGYKEETQYF. The chain has TRBV5-1 and TRBJ2-5; D is ambiguous. This CDR3 has 15 amino acids. From germline, CDR1 is SGHRS and CDR2 YFSETQ. V lost 0 bases and J lost 3, with 12 bases in between.

V gene TRBV11-1 combines with J gene TRBJ2-1; no clear D gene. This CDR3 comprises 13 residues. Between the trimmed V and J ends, which lost 4 bases and 8 bases, there was a span of 12 bases. Germline V gene data show CDR1 as SGHAT and CDR2 as FQDESV (reference sequence). The CDR3 region is CASSSPMDDEQFF. In DNA, the CDR3 is TGTGCCAGCAGCTCCCCTATGGACGATGAGCAGTTCTTC.

CDR3 amino acids: CASSPPARWGTDTQYF. The CDR3, as DNA: TGTGCCAGCTCACCACCGGCTAGGTGGGGCACAGATACGCAGTATTTT. This chain links TRBV18 with TRBJ2-3; D gene uncertain. Between the trimmed V and J ends, which lost 0 bases and 1 base, there was a span of 11 bases. The CDR3 has 16 residues. CDR1 is KGHSH, CDR2 LQKENI, per germline.

This clone was seen only a few times. The chain couples TRBV14 to TRBJ2-7; 9 positions agree with TRBD2. The trim removed 1 base at V and 2 bases at J, leaving 3 bases unmatched. CDR3 length: 15 residues. Germline CDR1 is SGHDN and CDR2 is FVKESK. The CDR3 DNA sequence: TGTGCCAGCAGCCAAGTCCGCGGGAGGGCCTACGAGCAGTACTTC. Its translation: CASSQVRGRAYEQYF.

The J gene is TRBJ1-1, the V gene TRBV6-5; 10 nucleotides align to TRBD1. Germline CDR1 reads MNHEY; CDR2 reads SVGAGI. The CDR3 consists of 14 residues. J gave up 5 bases and V 6 bases, and 6 bases lay outside the gene matches. CDR3: CASRRDRGLTEAFF. DNA of the CDR3: TGTGCCAGCAGGAGGGACAGGGGTCTTACTGAAGCTTTCTTT.

This clone was seen a few times. The chain employs TRBV15 and TRBJ2-7, with D possibly matching TRBD2 (6 bases). Trimming stripped 0 bases from V and 5 bases from J, with 14 bases between. The length of the CDR3 is 15 residues. Germline CDR1 is LNHNV and CDR2 is YYDKDF (reference sequence). The CDR3 spells CATSRDGAGTDEQYF. CDR3 coding DNA: TGTGCCACCAGCAGAGATGGGGCGGGGACTGACGAGCAGTACTTC.

The CDR3 DNA sequence: TGTGCCAGCTCACCCGAGTTGGGCGGGAGCTCCTACAATGAGCAGTTCTTC. This encodes CASSPELGGSSYNEQFF. V gene TRBV18 combines with J gene TRBJ2-1; 7 bases map to TRBD2. The CDR3 sequence is 17 residues long. Germline CDR1 and CDR2: KGHSH and LQKENI. The J segment lost 0 bases and the V segment lost 3 bases, leaving 8 bases of the junction unmatched.

V is TRBV14 and J is TRBJ1-4; D is uncertain. Germline CDR1 is SGHDN and CDR2 is FVKESK. The ends were cut back, 2 bases at V and 6 bases at J, with 1 base in the middle. The CDR3 spans 11 residues. CDR3 nucleotides: TGTGCCAGCAGCCAATATGAAAAACTGTTTTTT. This sequence encodes CASSQYEKLFF.

The genes are TRBV6-1 and TRBJ2-2, with D maybe TRBD1 (5 bases). The CDR3 runs to 14 residues. Germline CDR1 MNHNS, CDR2 SASEGT. V was shortened by 8 bases and J by 0 bases, with 10 bases between the two germline ends. DNA for the CDR3: TGTGCCAGCTCTTCGACAGCGAACACCGGGGAGCTGTTTTTT. Translation gives CASSSTANTGELFF.

This clone was found a few times. This rearrangement joins TRBV19 to TRBJ2-1, with 13 bases identical to TRBD2. V shed 7 bases and J 2 bases; nucleotides not matched to a gene: 5. CDR1 is LNHDA and CDR2 is SQIVND in the germline V gene (reference sequence). CDR3 length: 16 amino acids. The CDR3 sequence: CASTRTSGSPYNEQFF. As DNA, the CDR3 is TGTGCCAGTACCCGGACTAGCGGGAGTCCCTACAATGAGCAGTTCTTC.